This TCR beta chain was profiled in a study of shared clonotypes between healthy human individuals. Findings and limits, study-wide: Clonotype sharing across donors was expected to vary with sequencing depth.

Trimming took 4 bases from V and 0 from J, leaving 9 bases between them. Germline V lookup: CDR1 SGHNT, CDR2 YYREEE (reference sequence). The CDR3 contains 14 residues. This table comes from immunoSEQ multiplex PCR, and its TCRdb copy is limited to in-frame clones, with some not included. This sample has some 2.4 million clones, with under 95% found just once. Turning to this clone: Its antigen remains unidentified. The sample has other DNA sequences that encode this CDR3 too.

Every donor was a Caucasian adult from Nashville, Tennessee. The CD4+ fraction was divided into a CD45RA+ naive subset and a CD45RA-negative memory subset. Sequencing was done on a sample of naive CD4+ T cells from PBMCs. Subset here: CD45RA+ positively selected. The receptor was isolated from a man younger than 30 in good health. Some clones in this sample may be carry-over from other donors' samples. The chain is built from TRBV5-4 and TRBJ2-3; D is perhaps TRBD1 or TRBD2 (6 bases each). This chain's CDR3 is CASSGGGSTDTQYF. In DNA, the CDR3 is TGTGCCAGCAGCGGAGGGGGTAGCACAGATACGCAGTATTTT.